A selection of T cell receptor beta chains follows, all from one sample in a study of blood T cell repertoires in COVID-19. Sequenced by immunoSEQ multiplex PCR; TCRdb stores in-frame clones only, minus some. This sample yields roughly 340,000 clones, of which around 87% are seen a single time; around 1.9% belongs to the top ten. The sequenced sample consisted of PBMCs or T cells enriched from blood (not recorded which). Receptors originate from a man in his forties or fifties in a cohort exposed to, infected with or recovered from COVID-19 (not recorded which). CDR3s include the opening cysteine and the closing phenylalanine or tryptophan. D genes are given only for firm matches. For some rows the clone size is stated as once, few or many, or as a class when expanded; others skip it.

TRBV10-1	NA	TRBJ2-1	TRBD1	CASSGGTGVGYNEQFF	TGCGCCAGCAGTGGGGGGACAGGGGTCGGGTACAATGAGCAGTTCTTC
TRBV3-1/TRBV3-2	few	TRBJ2-2	NA	CASSQHPLQTGTPGELFF	TGTGCCAGCAGCCAACACCCCCTTCAAACAGGAACCCCCGGGGAGCTGTTTTTT
TRBV7-8	NA	TRBJ2-2	TRBD2	CASSLAQRREGLTGELFF	TGTGCCAGCAGCTTAGCGCAACGGCGGGAGGGCCTCACCGGGGAGCTGTTTTTT
TRBV5-5	NA	TRBJ1-1	TRBD1	CASTLGHLTSDRRNTEAFF	TGTGCCAGCACTCTTGGGCATCTCACTTCGGACAGGAGGAACACTGAAGCTTTCTTT
TRBV7-2	NA	TRBJ2-7	NA	CASSLASGQYEQYF	TGTGCCAGCAGCTTAGCTAGCGGCCAATACGAGCAGTACTTC
TRBV5-6	NA	TRBJ2-1	TRBD2	CASSSGGNEQFF	TGTGCCAGCAGCTCGGGAGGCAATGAGCAGTTCTTC
TRBV7-2	NA	TRBJ2-3	NA	CASSIGLSDTQYF	TGTGCCAGCAGCATAGGCCTATCTGATACGCAGTATTTT
TRBV6-5	NA	TRBJ2-5	NA	CASSRENGETQYF	TGTGCCAGCAGTCGGGAGAATGGGGAGACCCAGTACTTC
TRBV19	NA	TRBJ1-2	TRBD1	CASSSDRDYGYTF	TGTGCCAGTAGTTCGGACAGGGACTATGGCTACACCTTC
TRBV20-1	NA	TRBJ1-1	NA	CSASRRPSRVDTEAFF	TGCAGTGCTAGTCGGCGGCCCTCGAGGGTGGACACTGAAGCTTTCTTT
TRBV30	NA	TRBJ1-4	NA	CAWSVRREKLFF	TGTGCCTGGAGTGTACGGAGGGAAAAACTGTTTTTT
TRBV3-1/TRBV3-2	NA	TRBJ2-5	TRBD2	CASSQTTSGRETQYF	TGTGCCAGCAGCCAAACTACTAGCGGGAGGGAGACCCAGTACTTC
TRBV2	NA	TRBJ2-7	NA	CASSAGTPRENYEQYF	TGTGCCAGCAGCGCCGGGACACCCAGGGAGAACTACGAGCAGTACTTC
TRBV30	NA	TRBJ1-1	NA	CAWLTYGNTEAFF	TGTGCCTGGCTGACTTATGGGAACACTGAAGCTTTCTTT
TRBV7-9	NA	TRBJ2-7	NA	CASSPLVSYEQYF	TGTGCCAGCAGCCCGTTAGTGTCCTACGAGCAGTACTTC
TRBV5-6	NA	TRBJ2-7	TRBD1	CASSTGQGGSYF	TGTGCCAGCAGCACCGGACAGGGGGGTTCGTACTTC
TRBV3-1/TRBV3-2	NA	TRBJ2-7	NA	CASSRGTYEQYF	TGTGCCAGCAGCCGCGGGACCTACGAGCAGTACTTC
TRBV6-5	NA	TRBJ2-1	TRBD2	CASSYGGTSRLNEQFF	TGTGCCAGCAGTTACGGTGGGACTAGCCGATTAAATGAGCAGTTCTTC
TRBV7-3	NA	TRBJ2-7	TRBD1	CASSPRQGVNEQYF	TGTGCCAGCAGCCCACGACAGGGGGTAAACGAGCAGTACTTC
TRBV14	NA	TRBJ2-1	NA	CASSRWLTGVDEQFF	TGTGCCAGCAGCCGGTGGCTAACGGGGGTCGATGAGCAGTTCTTC
TRBV9	NA	TRBJ1-4	NA	CASSVGPTTNEKLFF	TGTGCCAGCAGCGTAGGGCCGACAACTAATGAAAAACTGTTTTTT
TRBV5-1	NA	TRBJ2-2	TRBD2	CASSERLAGAFTGELFF	TGCGCCAGCAGCGAAAGACTAGCGGGGGCATTCACCGGGGAGCTGTTTTTT
TRBV9	NA	TRBJ2-1	TRBD2	CASSVGGLADNEQFF	TGTGCCAGCAGCGTAGGGGGACTAGCCGACAATGAGCAGTTCTTC
TRBV2	few	TRBJ1-5	TRBD1	CASTRGQGPNQPQHF	TGTGCCAGCACGAGGGGGCAGGGCCCGAATCAGCCCCAGCATTTT
TRBV30	NA	TRBJ2-7	TRBD2	CAWSPGGSGGSYEQYF	TGTGCCTGGAGTCCGGGGGGTAGCGGGGGATCCTACGAGCAGTACTTC
TRBV14	NA	TRBJ2-2	NA	CASRFDSTGELFF	TGTGCCAGCAGATTCGACAGCACCGGGGAGCTGTTTTTT
TRBV6-1	NA	TRBJ1-3	TRBD1	CASSETTGDSGNTIYF	TGTGCCAGCAGTGAAACTACAGGGGACTCTGGAAACACCATATATTTT
TRBV14	NA	TRBJ2-1	NA	CASSQVTESGQFF	TGTGCCAGCAGCCAAGTCACTGAGTCTGGGCAGTTCTTC
TRBV9	NA	TRBJ2-5	NA	CASSAAPQGRETQYF	TGTGCCAGCAGCGCGGCGCCACAGGGTAGAGAGACCCAGTACTTC
TRBV6-5	NA	TRBJ2-7	NA	CASSLQEGGYEQYF	TGTGCCAGCAGCTTACAGGAGGGAGGCTACGAGCAGTACTTC
TRBV28	NA	TRBJ1-5	NA	CASRLTGEKPQHF	TGTGCCAGCAGACTGACAGGTGAGAAGCCCCAGCATTTT
TRBV5-1	NA	TRBJ2-3	NA	CASSLGSGWSTDTQYF	TGCGCCAGCAGCTTAGGGAGCGGGTGGTCCACAGATACGCAGTATTTT
TRBV12-5	NA	TRBJ1-1	TRBD1	CASGSGQGATNTEAFF	TGTGCTAGTGGCTCGGGACAGGGGGCGACGAACACTGAAGCTTTCTTT
TRBV6-5	few	TRBJ1-3	NA	CASSTGIGLGNTIYF	TGTGCCAGCAGTACAGGGATAGGCCTTGGAAACACCATATATTTT
TRBV11-2	NA	TRBJ1-3	NA	CASSLGRVSGNTIYF	TGTGCCAGCAGCTTAGGCAGGGTCTCTGGAAACACCATATATTTT
TRBV7-6	NA	TRBJ2-1	TRBD2	CASSVTGGSDEQFF	TGTGCCAGCAGCGTTACGGGGGGGAGTGATGAGCAGTTCTTC
TRBV5-1	NA	TRBJ2-1	NA	CASSSGGGPNEQFF	TGCGCCAGCAGCTCCGGGGGTGGCCCAAATGAGCAGTTCTTC
TRBV6-5	NA	TRBJ2-5	NA	CASWSGTNQETQYF	TGTGCCAGCTGGAGCGGGACAAACCAAGAGACCCAGTACTTC
TRBV5-4	NA	TRBJ1-2	TRBD1	CASSHDPGTVYGYTF	TGTGCCAGCAGCCACGACCCCGGGACAGTCTATGGCTACACCTTC
TRBV29-1	few	TRBJ1-2	NA	CSVGAGGFYGYTF	TGCAGCGTTGGGGCAGGAGGGTTCTATGGCTACACCTTC
TRBV5-4	NA	TRBJ1-1	NA	CASSLDQYMNTEAFF	TGTGCCAGCAGCTTGGATCAGTACATGAACACTGAAGCTTTCTTT
TRBV5-1	NA	TRBJ2-7	NA	CASSLLTVGDEQYF	TGCGCCAGCAGCTTGCTGACAGTTGGCGACGAGCAGTACTTC
TRBV18	NA	TRBJ1-1	NA	CASSPGGLGTEAFF	TGTGCCAGCTCACCAGGGGGCTTAGGCACTGAAGCTTTCTTT
TRBV9	NA	TRBJ1-2	NA	CASSPSGRAFTF	TGTGCCAGCAGCCCCTCGGGCAGGGCATTCACCTTC
TRBV5-4	NA	TRBJ1-4	NA	CASSSPGAGNEKLFF	TGTGCCAGCAGCTCCCCGGGCGCGGGAAATGAAAAACTGTTTTTT
TRBV6-5	NA	TRBJ1-1	TRBD1	CATLSGQANTEAFF	TGTGCCACCTTGTCGGGACAGGCGAACACTGAAGCTTTCTTT
TRBV2	once	TRBJ1-4	TRBD1	CASSTTGTATNEKLFF	TGTGCCAGCAGTACTACAGGGACAGCAACTAATGAAAAACTGTTTTTT
TRBV5-1	once	TRBJ1-1	NA	CASSSLLSGTEAFF	TGCGCCAGCAGCTCCCTACTCTCAGGTACTGAAGCTTTCTTT
TRBV11-2	NA	TRBJ1-5	NA	CASSFGTRDQPQHF	TGTGCCAGCAGCTTCGGGACTCGAGATCAGCCCCAGCATTTT
TRBV11-2	NA	TRBJ2-2	NA	CASSIIPAGLAAGELFF	TGTGCCAGCAGCATCATCCCCGCCGGACTTGCGGCCGGGGAGCTGTTTTTT
TRBV7-6	NA	TRBJ1-1	NA	CASSLTAGNTEAFF	TGTGCCAGCAGTCTTACGGCAGGGAACACTGAAGCTTTCTTT
TRBV2	NA	TRBJ1-6	TRBD1	CASGQQGGNSPLHF	TGTGCCAGCGGGCAACAGGGGGGGAATTCACCCCTCCACTTT
TRBV7-2	NA	TRBJ1-6	TRBD1	CASSLDLWDSNSPLHF	TGTGCCAGCAGCTTAGATTTATGGGACAGTAATTCACCCCTCCACTTT
TRBV24-1	NA	TRBJ2-3	NA	CATSVRDRTSTDTQYF	TGTGCCACCAGTGTTCGTGACAGAACTAGCACAGATACGCAGTATTTT
TRBV29-1	few	TRBJ2-3	TRBD2	CSALFPLGTSGRADTQYF	TGCAGCGCGTTATTCCCGTTAGGAACTAGCGGGAGGGCAGATACGCAGTATTTT
TRBV27	NA	TRBJ1-1	NA	CASSFKSWGTLNTEAFF	TGTGCCAGCAGTTTTAAAAGCTGGGGGACACTTAACACTGAAGCTTTCTTT
TRBV10-3	NA	TRBJ2-1	NA	CAISTGLFATYNEQFF	TGTGCCATCAGTACGGGACTTTTCGCAACCTACAATGAGCAGTTCTTC
TRBV3-1/TRBV3-2	NA	TRBJ2-7	NA	CASSQTTVEQYF	TGTGCCAGCAGTCAGACTACAGTCGAGCAGTACTTC
TRBV9	NA	TRBJ1-5	TRBD1	CASSVGSDRENQPQHF	TGTGCCAGCAGCGTAGGGTCGGACAGGGAGAATCAGCCCCAGCATTTT